The entry below gives a single TCR beta chain sequence along with its context. Its target is unknown. The sample originates from a study of beta chain features in type 1 diabetes. Expressed TCRB transcripts were sequenced, since all the RNA that had been isolated was reverse transcribed. Libraries were prepared by immunoSEQ multiplex PCR; TCRdb keeps only in-frame clonotypes and omits some of them. The table includes under 90,000 clones, 30% to 40% detected once. Study results and caveats: Compared with healthy donors, patients appeared to share more similar naive, central memory and regulatory TCRB repertoires.

The CDR3 totals 16 residues. V gave up 3 bases and J gave up 5 bases; unmatched junction bases: 12. The V gene's germline CDR1 is LNHDA and CDR2 SQIVND (reference sequence). Sequenced material: stem cell memory CD4+ T cells from blood. The rearrangement uses TRBV19 and TRBJ1-1, with TRBD1 identical over 7 bases. The clonotype comes from a woman aged 18-35 years in good health. The CDR3 loop reads CASSIGRGTQGTEAFF. DNA of the CDR3: TGTGCCAGTAGTATTGGCAGGGGGACTCAAGGGACTGAAGCTTTCTTT.